A selection of T cell receptor beta chains follows, all from one sample in a study of cytomegalovirus exposure and HLA in healthy donors. Method: immunoSEQ multiplex PCR; TCRdb's copy keeps in-frame clones and lacks some. Its table records 150,000 or so clones. Material: PBMCs. The receptors shown here come from a woman aged 45 to 65 in good health and CMV-seronegative. CDR3s include the opening cysteine and the closing phenylalanine or tryptophan. Each record gives: D gene, J gene, V gene, CDR3 protein, CDR3 DNA. The D gene is left open where the match is weak.

TRBD2,TRBJ2-1,TRBV18,CASSVGTSSFNEQFF,TGTGCCAGCTCAGTCGGGACTAGCTCTTTCAATGAGCAGTTCTTC
TRBD1,TRBJ1-1,TRBV6-5,CASSEGQSGTFF,TGTGCCAGCAGCGAGGGACAGTCGGGAACTTTCTTT
TRBD1,TRBJ1-1,TRBV23-1,CASRRKGQFYTEAFF,TGCGCCAGCAGGCGAAAGGGACAGTTTTACACTGAAGCTTTCTTT
TRBD2,TRBJ2-1,TRBV10-3,CAISESREGSYNEQFF,TGTGCCATCAGTGAGTCGCGGGAGGGATCCTACAATGAGCAGTTCTTC
-,TRBJ2-2,TRBV30,CAWRRLGELFF,TGTGCCTGGAGGAGACTTGGCGAGCTGTTTTTT
TRBD1,TRBJ1-5,TRBV28,CASRRGQGSWPQHF,TGTGCCAGCAGGCGAGGACAGGGTTCGTGGCCCCAGCATTTT
TRBD1,TRBJ2-5,TRBV5-1,CASSSTGQETQYF,TGCGCCAGCAGCTCGACAGGGCAAGAGACCCAGTACTTC
-,TRBJ2-1,TRBV30,CAWRPGTYLYNEQFF,TGTGCCTGGAGACCCGGGACTTACCTCTACAATGAGCAGTTCTTC
TRBD2,TRBJ2-2,TRBV7-9,CASSLEAGHTGELFF,TGTGCCAGCAGCTTAGAAGCGGGACACACCGGGGAGCTGTTTTTT
-,TRBJ1-4,TRBV5-1,CASSSSDLATNEKLFF,TGCGCCAGCAGCTCGTCAGATCTTGCAACTAATGAAAAACTGTTTTTT
-,TRBJ1-1,TRBV5-1,CASSLSAGAMGAFF,TGCGCCAGCAGCTTATCAGCAGGGGCGATGGGGGCTTTCTTT
-,TRBJ1-6,TRBV9,CASSVDTANSPLHF,TGTGCCAGCAGCGTAGACACAGCAAATTCACCCCTCCACTTT
-,TRBJ2-3,TRBV10-3,CAISPSVEDTQYF,TGTGCCATCAGCCCTAGCGTAGAAGATACGCAGTATTTT
-,TRBJ2-3,TRBV7-9,CASSFSGSSTDTQYF,TGTGCCAGCAGCTTTTCCGGGTCTAGCACAGATACGCAGTATTTT
-,TRBJ2-1,TRBV11-1,CASRYWDNNEQFF,TGTGCCAGCAGATATTGGGACAACAATGAGCAGTTCTTC
-,TRBJ2-3,TRBV7-6,CASSLVQKASTDTQYF,TGTGCCAGCAGCTTAGTACAGAAAGCTAGCACAGATACGCAGTATTTT
TRBD2,TRBJ2-3,TRBV5-1,CASSLGGGSTDTQYF,TGCGCCAGCAGCTTGGGCGGGGGATCCACAGATACGCAGTATTTT
TRBD1,TRBJ1-2,TRBV13,CASSLGLRDRDGYTF,TGTGCCAGCAGCTTAGGCCTCAGGGACAGGGATGGCTACACCTTC
-,TRBJ2-6,TRBV5-4,CASRMALGANVLTF,TGTGCCAGCCGAATGGCTCTCGGGGCCAACGTCCTGACTTTC
TRBD1,TRBJ1-6,TRBV9,CASSYAGQALYNSPLHF,TGTGCCAGCAGCTATGCTGGACAGGCGCTTTATAATTCACCCCTCCACTTT
-,TRBJ1-1,TRBV30,CAWRKGGPDTEAFF,TGTGCCTGGAGGAAGGGAGGGCCGGACACTGAAGCTTTCTTT
TRBD2,TRBJ2-7,TRBV5-6,CASSIGTSGFYEQYF,TGTGCCAGCAGCATAGGGACTAGCGGGTTCTACGAGCAGTACTTC
TRBD2,TRBJ2-3,TRBV5-1,CASSLLAGGPSTDTQYF,TGCGCCAGCAGCTTACTAGCGGGGGGGCCGAGCACAGATACGCAGTATTTT
-,TRBJ1-1,TRBV28,CASRHREHTEAFF,TGTGCCAGCAGGCACAGGGAGCACACTGAAGCTTTCTTT
-,TRBJ1-1,TRBV5-1,CASSLWGGQGGTEAFF,TGCGCCAGCAGCTTGTGGGGGGGGCAGGGAGGCACTGAAGCTTTCTTT
TRBD1,TRBJ1-2,TRBV6-5,CASSTQGALPYTF,TGTGCCAGCAGCACACAGGGGGCCCTCCCCTACACCTTC
-,TRBJ2-7,TRBV5-1,CASSPGLEYEQYF,TGCGCCAGCAGCCCGGGACTTGAATACGAGCAGTACTTC
-,TRBJ2-2,TRBV7-9,CASSLLPAGNTGELFF,TGTGCCAGCAGCCTGCTACCAGCGGGGAACACCGGGGAGCTGTTTTTT
-,TRBJ1-4,TRBV7-6,CASSLSGAPNEKLFF,TGTGCCAGCAGCTTAAGCGGGGCCCCTAATGAAAAACTGTTTTTT
TRBD1,TRBJ1-6,TRBV5-8,CASSLATGTRNSPLHF,TGTGCCAGCAGCTTGGCGACAGGGACTAGGAATTCACCCCTCCACTTT
-,TRBJ2-7,TRBV18,CASSPPSSYEQYF,TGTGCCAGCTCACCCCCTTCTAGCTACGAGCAGTACTTC
-,TRBJ1-1,TRBV2,CASQLSSAVGEAFF,TGTGCCAGCCAACTCTCGAGTGCGGTAGGTGAAGCTTTCTTT
TRBD1,TRBJ1-1,TRBV5-5,CASSLWDRSLEAFF,TGTGCCAGCAGCTTGTGGGACAGGTCTTTGGAAGCTTTCTTT
TRBD1,TRBJ1-2,TRBV6-1,CASSDFFSGTGGYGYTF,TGTGCCAGCAGTGACTTCTTCTCCGGGACAGGGGGCTATGGCTACACCTTC
-,TRBJ2-3,TRBV6-6,CASSRGFPDTQYF,TGTGCCAGCAGTAGGGGGTTCCCAGATACGCAGTATTTT
-,TRBJ2-7,TRBV7-8,CASSLGGGYEQYF,TGTGCCAGCAGCTTAGGAGGGGGATACGAGCAGTACTTC
-,TRBJ1-5,TRBV27,CASSLSWPNSNQPQHF,TGTGCCAGCAGTTTATCGTGGCCAAATAGCAATCAGCCCCAGCATTTT
-,TRBJ1-2,TRBV5-1,CASSLRQEGYTF,TGCGCCAGCAGCCTTCGACAGGAAGGCTACACCTTC
TRBD2,TRBJ2-1,TRBV6-1,CASSVIPSGRDNEQFF,TGTGCCAGCAGTGTGATCCCTAGCGGGAGGGACAATGAGCAGTTCTTC
TRBD2,TRBJ2-3,TRBV30,CAGSVGLGTTDTQYF,TGTGCCGGGAGTGTGGGACTAGGGACCACAGATACGCAGTATTTT